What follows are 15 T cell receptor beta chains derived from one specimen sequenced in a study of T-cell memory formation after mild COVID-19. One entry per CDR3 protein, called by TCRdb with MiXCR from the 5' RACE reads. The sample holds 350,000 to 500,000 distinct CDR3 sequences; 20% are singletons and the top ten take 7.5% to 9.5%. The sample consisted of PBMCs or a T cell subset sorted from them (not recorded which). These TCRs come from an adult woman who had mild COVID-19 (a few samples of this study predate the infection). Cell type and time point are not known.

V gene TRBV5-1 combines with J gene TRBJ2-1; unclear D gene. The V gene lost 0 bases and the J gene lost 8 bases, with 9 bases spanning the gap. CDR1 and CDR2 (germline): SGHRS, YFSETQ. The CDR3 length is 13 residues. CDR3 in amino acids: CASSLGPLDEQFF. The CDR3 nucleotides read TGCGCCAGCAGCTTGGGACCCCTCGATGAGCAGTTCTTC.

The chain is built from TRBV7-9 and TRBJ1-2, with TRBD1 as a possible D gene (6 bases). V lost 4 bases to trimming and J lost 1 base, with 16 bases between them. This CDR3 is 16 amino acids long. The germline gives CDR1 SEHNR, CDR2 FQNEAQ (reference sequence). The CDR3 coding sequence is TGTGCCAGCAGCTCCCCCGGACAGATTTTTAACTATGGCTACACCTTC. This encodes CASSSPGQIFNYGYTF. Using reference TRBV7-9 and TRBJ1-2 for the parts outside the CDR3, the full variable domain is DTGVSQNPRHKITKRGQNVTFRCDPISEHNRLYWYRQTLGQGPEFLTYFQNEAQLEKSRLLSDRFSAERPKGSFSTLEIQRTEQGDSAMYLCASSSPGQIFNYGYTFGSGTRLTVV.

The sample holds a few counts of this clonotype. In nucleotides, the CDR3 is TGTGCCAGTAAGAGAAGCGGGCGCACAGATACGCAGTATTTT. Protein product: CASKRSGRTDTQYF. The chain links TRBV19 to TRBJ2-3; D might be TRBD2 (6 bases). Trimming stripped 7 bases from V and 1 base from J, with 12 bases between. The CDR3 covers 14 residues. Germline V gives CDR1 LNHDA, CDR2 SQIVND (reference sequence).

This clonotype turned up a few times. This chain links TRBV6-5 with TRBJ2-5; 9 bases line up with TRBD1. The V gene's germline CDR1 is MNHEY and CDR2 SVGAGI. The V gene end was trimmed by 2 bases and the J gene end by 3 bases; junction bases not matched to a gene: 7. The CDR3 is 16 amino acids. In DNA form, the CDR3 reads TGTGCCAGCAGTTACACGACCGGGACAGGGAAAGAGACCCAGTACTTC. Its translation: CASSYTTGTGKETQYF.

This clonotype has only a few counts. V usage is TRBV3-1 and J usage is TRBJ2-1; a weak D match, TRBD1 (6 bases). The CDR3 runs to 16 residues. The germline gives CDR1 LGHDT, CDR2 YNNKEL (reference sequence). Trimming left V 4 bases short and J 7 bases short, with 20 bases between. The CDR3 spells CASSPPQWDIGNEQFF. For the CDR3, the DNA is TGTGCCAGCAGCCCCCCCCAGTGGGACATAGGAAATGAGCAGTTCTTC.

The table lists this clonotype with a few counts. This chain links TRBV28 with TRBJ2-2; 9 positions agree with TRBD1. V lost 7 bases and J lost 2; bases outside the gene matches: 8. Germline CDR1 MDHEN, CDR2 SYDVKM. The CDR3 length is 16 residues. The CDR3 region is CASTSGTGLNTGELFF. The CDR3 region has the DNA TGTGCCAGCACCTCTGGGACAGGGTTAAACACCGGGGAGCTGTTTTTT.

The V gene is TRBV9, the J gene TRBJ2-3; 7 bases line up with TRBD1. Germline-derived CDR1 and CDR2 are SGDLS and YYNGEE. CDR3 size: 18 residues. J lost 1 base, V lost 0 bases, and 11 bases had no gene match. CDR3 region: CASSVALRTGRGTDTQYF. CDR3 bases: TGTGCCAGCAGCGTAGCCCTTAGGACAGGACGAGGCACAGATACGCAGTATTTT.

The CDR3 sequence is CASSLGWDNEQFF. The CDR3 region has the DNA TGTGCCAGCAGCTTGGGTTGGGACAATGAGCAGTTCTTC. This rearrangement joins TRBV5-5 to TRBJ2-1; D is uncertain. V was cut by 0 bases and J by 5 bases, with 6 bases left in between. The CDR3 is made up of 13 amino acids. Germline CDR1 and CDR2: SGHKS and YYEKEE (reference sequence).

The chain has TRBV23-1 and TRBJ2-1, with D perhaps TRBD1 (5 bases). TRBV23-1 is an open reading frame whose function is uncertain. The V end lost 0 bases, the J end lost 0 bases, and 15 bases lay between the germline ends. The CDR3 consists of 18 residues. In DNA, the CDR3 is TGCGCCAGCAGTCAATCGAGTATAGGGGATTTCTCCTACAATGAGCAGTTCTTC. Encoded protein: CASSQSSIGDFSYNEQFF.

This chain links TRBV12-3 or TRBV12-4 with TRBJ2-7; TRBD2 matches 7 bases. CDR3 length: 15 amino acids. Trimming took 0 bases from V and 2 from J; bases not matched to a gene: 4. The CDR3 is CASSLAASGAYEQYF. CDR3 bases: TGTGCCAGCAGTTTAGCGGCTAGCGGAGCCTACGAGCAGTACTTC.

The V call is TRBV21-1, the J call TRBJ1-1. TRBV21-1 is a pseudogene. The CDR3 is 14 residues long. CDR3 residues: CASSKGEGRNEAFF. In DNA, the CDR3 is TGTGCCAGCAGCAAAGGTGAAGGAAGGAATGAAGCTTTCTTT.

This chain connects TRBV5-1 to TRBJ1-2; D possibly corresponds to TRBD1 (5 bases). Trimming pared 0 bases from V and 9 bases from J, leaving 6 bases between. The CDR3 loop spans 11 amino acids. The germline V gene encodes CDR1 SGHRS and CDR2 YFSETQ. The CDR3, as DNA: TGCGCCAGCAGCTTGGAGGGGAGCTACACCTTC. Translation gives CASSLEGSYTF.

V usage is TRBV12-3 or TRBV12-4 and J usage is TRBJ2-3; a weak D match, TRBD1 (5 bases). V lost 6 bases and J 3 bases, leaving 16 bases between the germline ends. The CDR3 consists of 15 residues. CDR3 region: CASRAGKGFTDTQYF. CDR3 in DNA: TGTGCCAGCAGGGCAGGGAAGGGGTTTACAGATACGCAGTATTTT.

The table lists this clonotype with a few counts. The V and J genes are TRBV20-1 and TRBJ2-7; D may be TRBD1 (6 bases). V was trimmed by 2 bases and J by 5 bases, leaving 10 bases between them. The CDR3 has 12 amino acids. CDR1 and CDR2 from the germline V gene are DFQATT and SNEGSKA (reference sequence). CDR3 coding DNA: TGCAGTGCTAGAAACAGGGTCCACGAGCAGTACTTC. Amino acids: CSARNRVHEQYF.

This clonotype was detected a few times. The CDR3 here is CASSYSGTLLDGYTF. Written as DNA, the CDR3 is TGTGCCAGCAGCTATAGTGGTACCCTCCTAGATGGCTACACCTTC. This chain connects TRBV7-9 to TRBJ1-2; D call uncertain. The CDR3 is 15 amino acids. Germline V gives CDR1 SEHNR, CDR2 FQNEAQ (reference sequence). Trimming left V 4 bases short and J 6 bases short, with 18 bases between.